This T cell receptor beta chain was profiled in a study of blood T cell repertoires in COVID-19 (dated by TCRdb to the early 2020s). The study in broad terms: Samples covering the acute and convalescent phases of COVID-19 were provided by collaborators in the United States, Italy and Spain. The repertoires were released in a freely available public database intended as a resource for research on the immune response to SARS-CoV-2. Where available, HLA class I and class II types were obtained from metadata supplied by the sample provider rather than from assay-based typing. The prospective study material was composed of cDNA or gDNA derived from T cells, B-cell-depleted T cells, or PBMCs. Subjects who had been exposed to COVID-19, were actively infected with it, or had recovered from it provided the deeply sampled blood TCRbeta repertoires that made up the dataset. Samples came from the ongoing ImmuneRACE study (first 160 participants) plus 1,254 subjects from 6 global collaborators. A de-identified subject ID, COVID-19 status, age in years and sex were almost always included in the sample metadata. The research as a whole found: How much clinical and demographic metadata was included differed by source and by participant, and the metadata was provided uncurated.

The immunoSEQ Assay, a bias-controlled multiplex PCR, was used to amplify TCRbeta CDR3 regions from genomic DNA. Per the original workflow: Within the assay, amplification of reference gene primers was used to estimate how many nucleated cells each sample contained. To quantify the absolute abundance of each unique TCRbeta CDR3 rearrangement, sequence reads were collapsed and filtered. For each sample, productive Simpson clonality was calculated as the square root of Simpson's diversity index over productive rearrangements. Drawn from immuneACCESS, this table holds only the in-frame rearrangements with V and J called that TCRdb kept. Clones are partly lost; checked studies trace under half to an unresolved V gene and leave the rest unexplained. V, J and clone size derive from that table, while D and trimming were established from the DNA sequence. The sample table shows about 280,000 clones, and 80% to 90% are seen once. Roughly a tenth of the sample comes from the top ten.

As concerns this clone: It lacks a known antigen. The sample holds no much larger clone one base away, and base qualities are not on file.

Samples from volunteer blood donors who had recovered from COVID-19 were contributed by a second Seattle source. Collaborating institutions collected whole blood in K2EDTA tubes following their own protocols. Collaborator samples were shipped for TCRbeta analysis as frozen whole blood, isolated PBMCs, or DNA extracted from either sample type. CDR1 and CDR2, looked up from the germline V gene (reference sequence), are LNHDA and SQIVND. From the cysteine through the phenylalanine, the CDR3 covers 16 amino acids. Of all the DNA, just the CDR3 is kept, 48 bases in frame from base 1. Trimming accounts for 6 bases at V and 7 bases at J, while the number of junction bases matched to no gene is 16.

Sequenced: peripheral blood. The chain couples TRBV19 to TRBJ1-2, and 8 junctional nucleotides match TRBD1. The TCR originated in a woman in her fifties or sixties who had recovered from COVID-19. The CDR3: CASSNRLGQGLSGYTF. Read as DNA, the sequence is TGTGCCAGTAGCAATAGACTTGGACAGGGACTATCTGGCTACACCTTC.